These T cell receptor beta chains were read from a single sample in a study of OX40 agonist ivuxolimab in advanced cancers. Profiling relied on immunoSEQ multiplex PCR, and the TCRdb table lists in-frame clones only, not all of them. The table lists under 20,000 clones, just under 75% of them singletons. Sample: CD4+ or CD8+ T cells sorted from blood, taken in a trial of the OX40 agonist ivuxolimab. These receptors all come from an adult with an advanced solid tumor such as melanoma, head and neck, liver or kidney cancer. Each CDR3 is given with its conserved first and last residue. The D gene is left open where the match is weak. Only some rows state a clone size, as once, few, many or a class for expanded clones.

D gene: NA; J gene: TRBJ1-4; clone size: NA; V gene: TRBV5-1; CDR3 length: 16; CDR3 DNA: TGCGCCAGCAGCTTGGGGACAGTTTCAACTAATGAAAAACTGTTTTTT; CDR3 protein: CASSLGTVSTNEKLFF
D gene: TRBD1; J gene: TRBJ2-7; clone size: NA; V gene: TRBV2; CDR3 length: 15; CDR3 DNA: TGTGCCAGCCGCCCTGGGCAGGGGGCTAGCTACGAGCAGTACTTC; CDR3 protein: CASRPGQGASYEQYF
D gene: NA; J gene: TRBJ2-5; clone size: NA; V gene: TRBV9; CDR3 length: 13; CDR3 DNA: TGTGCCAGCAGCGTAGAAATAAAAGAGACCCAGTACTTC; CDR3 protein: CASSVEIKETQYF
D gene: TRBD2; J gene: TRBJ2-5; clone size: NA; V gene: TRBV11-3; CDR3 length: 16; CDR3 DNA: TGTGCCAGCATCAAAGTCCCTACTAGCGGGCAAGAGACCCAGTACTTC; CDR3 protein: CASIKVPTSGQETQYF
D gene: TRBD1; J gene: TRBJ1-5; clone size: NA; V gene: TRBV6-5; CDR3 length: 14; CDR3 DNA: TGTGCCAGCAGGAGGACAGGCCGCAATCAGCCCCAGCATTTT; CDR3 protein: CASRRTGRNQPQHF
D gene: NA; J gene: TRBJ2-7; clone size: NA; V gene: TRBV9; CDR3 length: 11; CDR3 DNA: TGTGCCAGCGGGAAAGGGGGCGAGCAGTACTTC; CDR3 protein: CASGKGGEQYF
D gene: TRBD2; J gene: TRBJ2-7; clone size: NA; V gene: TRBV7-8; CDR3 length: 16; CDR3 DNA: TGTGCCAGCAGCTCTTGGACTAGCGGGGGGGAGTACGAGCAGTACTTC; CDR3 protein: CASSSWTSGGEYEQYF
D gene: TRBD1; J gene: TRBJ1-1; clone size: NA; V gene: TRBV5-1; CDR3 length: 15; CDR3 DNA: TGCGCCAGCAGCTTGTCATCAGGGGGGAACACTGAAGCTTTCTTT; CDR3 protein: CASSLSSGGNTEAFF
D gene: NA; J gene: TRBJ1-2; clone size: NA; V gene: TRBV27; CDR3 length: 15; CDR3 DNA: TGTGCCAGCAGTTTAGCGGCAGGGTGGTCTTATGGCTACACCTTC; CDR3 protein: CASSLAAGWSYGYTF
D gene: TRBD1; J gene: TRBJ1-6; clone size: many; V gene: TRBV6-5; CDR3 length: 14; CDR3 DNA: TGTGCCAGTAAAAAACCAGGGGGGTTTTCACCCCTCCACTTT; CDR3 protein: CASKKPGGFSPLHF
D gene: TRBD2; J gene: TRBJ2-6; clone size: few; V gene: TRBV7-9; CDR3 length: 16; CDR3 DNA: TGTGCCAGCAGCCCCCCTGGGGGGGCTGGGGCCAACGTCCTGACTTTC; CDR3 protein: CASSPPGGAGANVLTF
D gene: TRBD1; J gene: TRBJ1-6; clone size: NA; V gene: TRBV6-4; CDR3 length: 20; CDR3 DNA: TGTGCCAGCAGTGAAGAATACCGGGACAGGGGTTTCACCAGGTATTCACCCCTCCACTTT; CDR3 protein: CASSEEYRDRGFTRYSPLHF
D gene: NA; J gene: TRBJ1-4; clone size: few; V gene: TRBV2; CDR3 length: 12; CDR3 DNA: TGTGCCAGCAGTGCGGTACAAGAAAAACTGTTTTTT; CDR3 protein: CASSAVQEKLFF
D gene: NA; J gene: TRBJ1-1; clone size: NA; V gene: TRBV11-2; CDR3 length: 15; CDR3 DNA: TGTGCCAGCAGCCACACCAGTGGCGCTGGCACTGAAGCTTTCTTT; CDR3 protein: CASSHTSGAGTEAFF
D gene: NA; J gene: TRBJ2-1; clone size: NA; V gene: TRBV18; CDR3 length: 14; CDR3 DNA: TGTGCCAGCTCACCATACCAGGCCTACAATGAGCAGTTCTTC; CDR3 protein: CASSPYQAYNEQFF
D gene: NA; J gene: TRBJ1-5; clone size: NA; V gene: TRBV13; CDR3 length: 18; CDR3 DNA: TGTGCCAGCAGCTCTACTACCCTGGGGGGTATTGGCAATCAGCCCCAGCATTTT; CDR3 protein: CASSSTTLGGIGNQPQHF
D gene: NA; J gene: TRBJ1-6; clone size: few; V gene: TRBV7-9; CDR3 length: 14; CDR3 DNA: TGTGCCAGCAGCCCAGTAGCTTATAATTCACCCCTCCACTTT; CDR3 protein: CASSPVAYNSPLHF
D gene: NA; J gene: TRBJ2-3; clone size: few; V gene: TRBV4-2; CDR3 length: 12; CDR3 DNA: TGTGCCAGCAGCCAAGATTCGGATACGCAGTATTTT; CDR3 protein: CASSQDSDTQYF
D gene: NA; J gene: TRBJ2-1; clone size: once; V gene: TRBV5-4; CDR3 length: 16; CDR3 DNA: TGTGCCAGCAGCCCCTTAGCGGACTCCTCCTACAATGAGCAGTTCTTC; CDR3 protein: CASSPLADSSYNEQFF
D gene: NA; J gene: TRBJ2-7; clone size: NA; V gene: TRBV4-1; CDR3 length: 15; CDR3 DNA: TGCGCCAGCAGCCAAGATCATTCAGGGTACTACGAGCAGTACTTC; CDR3 protein: CASSQDHSGYYEQYF
D gene: NA; J gene: TRBJ2-5; clone size: NA; V gene: TRBV7-8; CDR3 length: 14; CDR3 DNA: TGTGCCAGCAGCCCCGTGGGAGGTTTAGGGACCCAGTACTTC; CDR3 protein: CASSPVGGLGTQYF
D gene: NA; J gene: TRBJ2-2; clone size: NA; V gene: TRBV7-3; CDR3 length: 15; CDR3 DNA: TGTGCCAGCAGCCCCTATAGGGCGAACACCGGGGGGCTGTTTTTT; CDR3 protein: CASSPYRANTGGLFF
D gene: TRBD1; J gene: TRBJ2-7; clone size: NA; V gene: TRBV7-9; CDR3 length: 13; CDR3 DNA: TGTGCCAGCACTTGGACAGGCCACTACGAGCAGTACTTC; CDR3 protein: CASTWTGHYEQYF
D gene: NA; J gene: TRBJ2-5; clone size: NA; V gene: TRBV28; CDR3 length: 15; CDR3 DNA: TGTGCCAGCAGTTTAGCAGGCTCATACGGAGAGACCCAGTACTTC; CDR3 protein: CASSLAGSYGETQYF
D gene: NA; J gene: TRBJ2-3; clone size: NA; V gene: TRBV7-2; CDR3 length: 15; CDR3 DNA: TGTGCCAGCAGCTTCCTGGGTACTTCATCGGATACGCAGTATTTT; CDR3 protein: CASSFLGTSSDTQYF
D gene: NA; J gene: TRBJ2-1; clone size: NA; V gene: TRBV29-1; CDR3 length: 11; CDR3 DNA: TGCAGCGTTGGTAGGCGTAATGAGCAGTTCTTC; CDR3 protein: CSVGRRNEQFF
D gene: NA; J gene: TRBJ1-1; clone size: many; V gene: TRBV25-1; CDR3 length: 15; CDR3 DNA: TGTGCCAGCAGCGCAGGGGCGGGCCCGAACACTGAAGCTTTCTTT; CDR3 protein: CASSAGAGPNTEAFF
D gene: NA; J gene: TRBJ1-4; clone size: NA; V gene: TRBV9; CDR3 length: 15; CDR3 DNA: TGTGCCAGCAGCGTAGGTATTAATACTAATGAAAAACTGTTTTTT; CDR3 protein: CASSVGINTNEKLFF
D gene: NA; J gene: TRBJ1-5; clone size: NA; V gene: TRBV30; CDR3 length: 16; CDR3 DNA: TGTGCCTGGAGTCATCTCAGGCCTACGGGCAATCAGCCCCAGCATTTT; CDR3 protein: CAWSHLRPTGNQPQHF
D gene: NA; J gene: TRBJ1-1; clone size: NA; V gene: TRBV29-1; CDR3 length: 11; CDR3 DNA: TGCAGCGGGGGGCCTGTTGCTGAAGCTTTCTTT; CDR3 protein: CSGGPVAEAFF
D gene: NA; J gene: TRBJ2-7; clone size: NA; V gene: TRBV7-9; CDR3 length: 15; CDR3 DNA: TGTGCCAGCAGCTTACTCGAAGGCCCAGGGGCGGAGCAGTACTTC; CDR3 protein: CASSLLEGPGAEQYF
D gene: TRBD1; J gene: TRBJ1-1; clone size: NA; V gene: TRBV14; CDR3 length: 16; CDR3 DNA: TGTGCCAGCAGCCAAGTTGGGACAGGGGTACAGGGGGAAGCTTTCTTT; CDR3 protein: CASSQVGTGVQGEAFF
D gene: NA; J gene: TRBJ2-4; clone size: NA; V gene: TRBV7-3; CDR3 length: 15; CDR3 DNA: TGTGCCAGCAGCGATGCAGGACTAGCCAAAAACATTCAGTACTTC; CDR3 protein: CASSDAGLAKNIQYF
D gene: NA; J gene: TRBJ2-1; clone size: few; V gene: TRBV19; CDR3 length: 13; CDR3 DNA: TGTGCCAGTAGTATATCCGGGGCCAATGAGCAGTTCTTC; CDR3 protein: CASSISGANEQFF
D gene: NA; J gene: TRBJ2-1; clone size: NA; V gene: TRBV9; CDR3 length: 14; CDR3 DNA: TGTGCCAGCAGCCCCGGGACGGACTACAATGAGCAGTTCTTC; CDR3 protein: CASSPGTDYNEQFF
D gene: NA; J gene: TRBJ1-1; clone size: NA; V gene: TRBV5-6; CDR3 length: 14; CDR3 DNA: TGTGCCACCGAGGGGGGAGGGTTGGACACTGAAGCTTTCTTT; CDR3 protein: CATEGGGLDTEAFF
D gene: TRBD2; J gene: TRBJ2-7; clone size: NA; V gene: TRBV7-6; CDR3 length: 16; CDR3 DNA: TGTGCCAGCAGCTCCTATAGCGGGGGTAGCTCCTACGAGCAGTACTTC; CDR3 protein: CASSSYSGGSSYEQYF
D gene: NA; J gene: TRBJ2-5; clone size: NA; V gene: TRBV27; CDR3 length: 13; CDR3 DNA: TGTGCCAGCAGTTTATTCCATTCCGGGACCCTAGACTTC; CDR3 protein: CASSLFHSGTLDF
D gene: TRBD1; J gene: TRBJ2-7; clone size: NA; V gene: TRBV6-1; CDR3 length: 13; CDR3 DNA: TGTGCCACCGAGGGACAGCCAATCTACGAGCAGTACTTC; CDR3 protein: CATEGQPIYEQYF
D gene: TRBD1; J gene: TRBJ1-6; clone size: medium-sized; V gene: TRBV5-6; CDR3 length: 14; CDR3 DNA: TGTGCCAGCAGCTGGGACAGGGTCGGCTCACCCCTCCACTTT; CDR3 protein: CASSWDRVGSPLHF
D gene: NA; J gene: TRBJ2-1; clone size: NA; V gene: TRBV7-2; CDR3 length: 14; CDR3 DNA: TGTGCCAGCAGCTTACAAGGGGGCTACAATGAGCAGTTCTTC; CDR3 protein: CASSLQGGYNEQFF
D gene: TRBD2; J gene: TRBJ2-7; clone size: NA; V gene: TRBV7-8; CDR3 length: 15; CDR3 DNA: TGTGCCAGCAGCCTTAACGTCGGTAGCGGGGGCGAGCAGTACTTC; CDR3 protein: CASSLNVGSGGEQYF
D gene: NA; J gene: TRBJ2-1; clone size: few; V gene: TRBV19; CDR3 length: 14; CDR3 DNA: TGTGCCAGTAGTTCCCAGACTAGTTCGGATGAGCAGTTCTTC; CDR3 protein: CASSSQTSSDEQFF
D gene: NA; J gene: TRBJ2-7; clone size: NA; V gene: TRBV6-5; CDR3 length: 14; CDR3 DNA: TGTGCCAGCAGCGCGACACTATACCAATACGAGCAGTACTTC; CDR3 protein: CASSATLYQYEQYF
D gene: NA; J gene: TRBJ2-7; clone size: medium-sized; V gene: TRBV18; CDR3 length: 14; CDR3 DNA: TGTGCCAGCTCCCCAGGGGACACTCCCTACGAGCAGTACTTC; CDR3 protein: CASSPGDTPYEQYF
D gene: NA; J gene: TRBJ2-7; clone size: NA; V gene: TRBV29-1; CDR3 length: 15; CDR3 DNA: TGCAGCGTTGAAGATTCCCCGGGGACGGGATACGAGCAGTACTTC; CDR3 protein: CSVEDSPGTGYEQYF
D gene: TRBD1; J gene: TRBJ2-7; clone size: NA; V gene: TRBV7-9; CDR3 length: 15; CDR3 DNA: TGTGCCAGCAGCCCCCTAACAGGGGGCGACTACGAGCAGTACTTC; CDR3 protein: CASSPLTGGDYEQYF
D gene: NA; J gene: TRBJ2-1; clone size: once; V gene: TRBV27; CDR3 length: 11; CDR3 DNA: TGTGCCAGCAGTCAATACAATGAGCAGTTCTTC; CDR3 protein: CASSQYNEQFF
D gene: NA; J gene: TRBJ2-5; clone size: NA; V gene: TRBV7-9; CDR3 length: 16; CDR3 DNA: TGTGCCAGCAGCACACTAGATTCCCCCACGTATGGGACCCAGTACTTC; CDR3 protein: CASSTLDSPTYGTQYF
D gene: NA; J gene: TRBJ2-5; clone size: few; V gene: TRBV13; CDR3 length: 18; CDR3 DNA: TGTGCCAGCAGCAACCGGGGGACACGCGGGGGCCACCAAGAGACCCAGTACTTC; CDR3 protein: CASSNRGTRGGHQETQYF
D gene: NA; J gene: TRBJ1-1; clone size: NA; V gene: TRBV5-4; CDR3 length: 15; CDR3 DNA: TGTGCCAGCAGCTTGGGTCTGGGATTCGGCACTGAAGCTTTCTTT; CDR3 protein: CASSLGLGFGTEAFF
D gene: NA; J gene: TRBJ1-2; clone size: NA; V gene: TRBV5-6; CDR3 length: 14; CDR3 DNA: TGTGCCAGCAGCTTCAGGGAGTACTCCTATGGCTACACCTTC; CDR3 protein: CASSFREYSYGYTF
D gene: NA; J gene: TRBJ1-1; clone size: NA; V gene: TRBV9; CDR3 length: 14; CDR3 DNA: TGTGCCAGCAGCGCTGGTTCGGGGAACACTGAAGCTTTCTTT; CDR3 protein: CASSAGSGNTEAFF
D gene: NA; J gene: TRBJ2-3; clone size: NA; V gene: TRBV9; CDR3 length: 14; CDR3 DNA: TGTGCCAGCGGCCTGGGGGGAGGCACAGATACGCAGTATTTT; CDR3 protein: CASGLGGGTDTQYF
D gene: NA; J gene: TRBJ2-1; clone size: NA; V gene: TRBV5-8; CDR3 length: 14; CDR3 DNA: TGTGCCAGCAGCCGGAGGGGGGTTAGGAATGAGCAGTTCTTC; CDR3 protein: CASSRRGVRNEQFF